This T cell receptor (beta chain) was identified during a study of graft-versus-host responses after intestinal transplantation. The wider study: All recipients were transplanted with multivisceral, liver-intestinal, or isolated intestinal grafts.

Generated by immunoSEQ multiplex PCR, the TCRdb table keeps only in-frame clones and is missing some. The repertoire includes about 54,000 clones, roughly nine tenths of them detected once, and around 5.1% sits in the top ten. From germline, CDR1 is SGHVS and CDR2 FQNEAQ. The ends lost 5 bases at V and 6 bases at J; junction bases unmatched: 12. This CDR3 spans 15 amino acids. The chain links TRBV7-8 to TRBJ1-2, with 7 positions matching TRBD1. The clonotype was recovered from a human patient who received an intestinal transplant, so some T cells may come from the graft donor. Sequencing used PBMCs, obtained 650 to 670 days after intestinal transplant. CDR3 loop: CASSASQGVGDGYTF. DNA of the CDR3: TGTGCCAGCAGCGCGTCCCAGGGGGTCGGTGATGGCTACACCTTC.